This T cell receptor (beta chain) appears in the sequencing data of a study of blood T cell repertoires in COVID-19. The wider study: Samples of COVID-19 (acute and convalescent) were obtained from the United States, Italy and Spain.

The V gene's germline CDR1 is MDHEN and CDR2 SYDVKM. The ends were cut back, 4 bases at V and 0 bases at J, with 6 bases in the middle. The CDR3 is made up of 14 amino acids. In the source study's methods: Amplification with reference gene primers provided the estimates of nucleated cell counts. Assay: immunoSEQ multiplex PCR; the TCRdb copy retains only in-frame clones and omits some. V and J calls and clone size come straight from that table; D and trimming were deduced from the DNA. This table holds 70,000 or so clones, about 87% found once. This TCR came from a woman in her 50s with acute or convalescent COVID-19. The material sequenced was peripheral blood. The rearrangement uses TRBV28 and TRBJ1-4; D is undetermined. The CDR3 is CASSSQATNEKLFF. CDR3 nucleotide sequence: TGTGCCAGCAGTTCCCAGGCAACTAATGAAAAACTGTTTTTT. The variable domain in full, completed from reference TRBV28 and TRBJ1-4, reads DVKVTQSSRYLVKRTGEKVFLECVQDMDHENMFWYRQDPGLGLRLIYFSYDVKMKEKGDIPEGYSVSREKKERFSLILESASTNQTSMYLCASSSQATNEKLFFGSGTQLSVL.